These 30 T cell receptor beta chains were sequenced from one sample in a study of a mutant IDH1 vaccine in newly diagnosed glioma. The time point was: week 11, during vaccination. Every single dose of the vaccine, 300 ug of mutant IDH1 20-mer peptide, came with topical imiquimod. The data were produced by immunoSEQ multiplex PCR, yet TCRdb's version contains in-frame clones alone and is incomplete. The top ten hold over 13% of the sample, which has 30,000 to 45,000 clones, roughly 80% seen once. Their cognate antigens are unknown. Specimen: peripheral blood mononuclear cells (PBMCs), collected from a glioma patient whose treatment included an IDH1 peptide vaccine. Receptor source: a woman aged 30 to 39 with glioma. Some clones in this sample may be carry-over from other donors' samples.

This clone showed up just once. This chain uses TRBV5-1 with TRBJ2-2; the match to TRBD1 covers 7 bases. Germline V CDR1 and CDR2: SGHRS, YFSETQ. The CDR3 length is 14 residues. Unmatched junction bases numbered 2, after V lost 5 bases and J lost 1 base. The CDR3 is CASRRTGNTGELFF. CDR3 sequence (DNA): TGCGCCAGCAGGCGGACAGGGAACACCGGGGAGCTGTTTTTT.

CDR3 protein: CASSIGHSNQPQHF. The CDR3 DNA sequence: TGTGCCAGTAGTATAGGTCATAGCAATCAGCCCCAGCATTTT. V gene TRBV19 combines with J gene TRBJ1-5, with D unclear. From germline, CDR1 is LNHDA and CDR2 SQIVND (reference sequence). The V and J ends lost 1 base and 0 bases respectively, with 4 bases between them. The CDR3 is 14 residues long.

V gene TRBV6-6 combines with J gene TRBJ2-5; 8 bases agree with TRBD2. The V and J ends lost 6 bases and 1 base, in that order; junction bases with no gene match: 10. CDR1 is MNHNY, CDR2 SVGAGI, per germline (reference sequence). This CDR3 has 16 amino acids. The CDR3 DNA sequence: TGTGCCAGCAGCCCACACTCACTAGCGGTCCAAGAGACCCAGTACTTC. Protein product: CASSPHSLAVQETQYF.

The J gene is TRBJ2-2, the V gene TRBV2, with D possibly called TRBD1 or TRBD2 (5 bases each). The CDR3 runs to 14 residues. V was clipped by 6 bases and J by 1 base, with 9 bases between them. The germline CDR1 and CDR2 sequences are SNHLY and FYNNEI. CDR3 sequence: CASRGDGNTGELFF. The CDR3, as DNA: TGTGCCAGCAGAGGGGACGGGAACACCGGGGAGCTGTTTTTT.

The chain has TRBV6-5 and TRBJ2-6; D is perhaps TRBD1 or TRBD2 (5 bases each). The CDR3 has 15 amino acids. Germline CDR1 and CDR2: MNHEY and SVGAGI. V was pared by 4 bases and J by 0 bases, with 7 bases between. Written as DNA, the CDR3 is TGTGCCAGCAGTTTGGGGGTCTCTGGGGCCAACGTCCTGACTTTC. It encodes CASSLGVSGANVLTF.

The CDR3 loop is CASSLGRGAGMSGELFF. The DNA for the CDR3 is TGTGCCAGCAGCTTAGGCCGGGGAGCAGGGATGTCCGGGGAGCTGTTTTTT. This sequence joins TRBV13 and TRBJ2-2, with D perhaps assigned TRBD1 or TRBD2 (5 bases each). The length of the CDR3 is 17 residues. In germline, CDR1 is PRHDT, CDR2 FYEKMQ (reference sequence). The ends were cut back, 0 bases at V and 6 bases at J, with 17 bases in the middle.

The chain joins TRBV10-2 to TRBJ2-3; TRBD1 is a possible D gene (6 bases). V lost 7 bases and J 0 bases, leaving 11 bases between the germline ends. Germline lookup yields CDR1 WSHSY and CDR2 SAAADI. The CDR3 is 14 amino acids. CDR3: CASNPGHSTDTQYF. In nucleotides, the CDR3 is TGCGCCAGCAACCCGGGACATAGCACAGATACGCAGTATTTT.

This sequence joins TRBV27 and TRBJ2-7, with TRBD2 identical over 7 bases. CDR1 MNHEY and CDR2 SMNVEV come from the germline V gene (reference sequence). The V and J ends lost 7 bases and 6 bases, in that order; junction bases with no gene match: 12. CDR3 length: 14 amino acids. The CDR3 sequence: CASTSFGGSGEQYF. For the CDR3, the DNA is TGTGCCAGCACTTCCTTTGGCGGGAGTGGCGAGCAGTACTTC.

The chain is built from TRBV29-1 and TRBJ1-3, with D hard to call. V was clipped by 2 bases and J by 0 bases, with 14 bases between them. CDR1 SQVTM and CDR2 ANQGSEA come from the germline V gene. The CDR3 contains 16 residues. For the CDR3, the DNA is TGCAGCGTTGAACTACGATCCCCTCACTCTGGAAACACCATATATTTT. Amino acid sequence: CSVELRSPHSGNTIYF.

The gene calls are TRBV5-6 and TRBJ2-7; 8 positions match TRBD1. Germline V gene sequence: CDR1 SGHDT, CDR2 YYEEEE. The CDR3 extends over 15 amino acids. V shed 4 bases and J 2 bases; nucleotides not matched to a gene: 8. CDR3 DNA sequence: TGTGCCAGCAGCCCCGGACAGGGAAGACCCTACGAGCAGTACTTC. Residues: CASSPGQGRPYEQYF.

J is TRBJ2-7 and V is TRBV10-3, with D perhaps given as TRBD1 or TRBD2 (5 bases each). Trimming pared 10 bases from V and 7 bases from J, leaving 14 bases between. The CDR3 has 11 residues. The germline V gene has CDR1 ENHRY and CDR2 SYGVKD. CDR3 sequence reads: CATSGTGEQYF. CDR3 nucleotide sequence: TGTGCCACCTCGGGGACGGGGGAGCAGTACTTC.

The chain is built from TRBV6-4 and TRBJ2-3; unclear D gene. CDR3 length: 14 residues. Germline V gene lookup returns CDR1 MRHNA and CDR2 SNTAGT. Trimming took 3 bases from V and 2 from J, leaving 9 bases between them. The CDR3 DNA reads TGTGCCAGCAGTGAGGGTTTACCCACAGATACGCAGTATTTT. This encodes CASSEGLPTDTQYF.

This clone was found once. The CDR3 bases are TGTGCCAGTAGTCCGTATAGCAATCAGCCCCAGCATTTT. Translated: CASSPYSNQPQHF. The rearrangement links TRBV19 to TRBJ1-5; no definite D call. CDR3 length: 13 residues. V was pared by 5 bases and J by 0 bases, with 5 bases between. CDR1 is LNHDA and CDR2 is SQIVND in the germline V gene (reference sequence).

The chain links TRBV5-4 to TRBJ2-7, with D hard to call. Trimming took off 0 bases at V and 2 bases at J, with 15 bases between the two ends. Germline CDR1 reads SGHNT; CDR2 reads YYREEE (reference sequence). This CDR3 comprises 16 residues. DNA for the CDR3: TGTGCCAGCAGCTTGGGGGCCGACCGATTTGCCTACGAGCAGTACTTC. This gives the protein CASSLGADRFAYEQYF.

The V and J genes are TRBV5-6 and TRBJ2-1; 12 bases align to TRBD2. Germline CDR1 reads SGHDT; CDR2 reads YYEEEE. This CDR3 is built from 15 residues. Germline trimming cut 4 bases from V and 7 bases from J; bases unmatched to any gene: 6. In nucleotides, the CDR3 is TGTGCCAGCAGCCCCCTAGCGGGAGGGCCTAATGAGCAGTTCTTC. The encoded protein is CASSPLAGGPNEQFF.

This chain links TRBV30 with TRBJ2-7; 8 positions agree with TRBD2. Germline V gene sequence: CDR1 GTSNPN, CDR2 SVGIG (reference sequence). V was pared by 0 bases and J by 5 bases, with 6 bases of the junction left unmatched. The CDR3 loop spans 14 amino acids. CDR3 nucleotides: TGTGCCTGGAGTGTAGCGGGGGTTGAGGACGAGCAGTACTTC. The encoded protein is CAWSVAGVEDEQYF.

V gene TRBV5-4 combines with J gene TRBJ2-5; weak D call: TRBD1 (7 bases). Trimming shortened V by 4 bases and J by 5 bases, and 21 bases separated the two germline ends. Germline V gives CDR1 SGHNT, CDR2 YYREEE (reference sequence). This CDR3 region has 16 residues. In DNA form, the CDR3 reads TGTGCCAGCAGCCCAGACCCGGAGGGGGCAGGGGAGACCCAGTACTTC. It translates to CASSPDPEGAGETQYF. Full variable domain (outside the CDR3, taken from reference TRBV5-4 and TRBJ2-5): ETGVTQSPTHLIKTRGQQVTLRCSSQSGHNTVSWYQQALGQGPQFIFQYYREEENGRGNFPPRFSGLQFPNYSSELNVNALELDDSALYLCASSPDPEGAGETQYFGPGTRLLVL.

The rearrangement joins TRBV5-6 to TRBJ1-1; D unresolved. Trimming stripped 4 bases from V and 2 bases from J, with 6 bases between. CDR1 and CDR2 (germline): SGHDT, YYEEEE. The CDR3 sequence is 12 residues long. CDR3: CASSSTNTEAFF. The CDR3 DNA reads TGTGCCAGCAGCAGTACCAACACTGAAGCTTTCTTT.

Note on this clone: The germline gene is not matched at one end of the junction; a read error may be the cause. V gene TRBV2 combines with J gene TRBJ2-1, with D possibly being TRBD2 (7 bases). The CDR3 loop spans 12 amino acids. Germline CDR1 reads SNHLY; CDR2 reads FYNNEI. The CDR3 coding sequence is TGTGCCAGCAGGGAAGGGGGGGATGAGCAGTTCTTC. Protein product: CASREGGDEQFF.

This chain uses TRBV7-9 with TRBJ1-3, with 9 positions matching TRBD1. Trimming at V came to 1 base and at J to 0 bases, leaving 4 bases not matched to a gene. The germline gives CDR1 SEHNR, CDR2 FQNEAQ (reference sequence). This CDR3 spans 17 amino acids. Written as DNA, the CDR3 is TGTGCCAGCAGCTTAGTGTGGACAGGGGTCTCTGGAAACACCATATATTTT. It is translated as CASSLVWTGVSGNTIYF. The full variable domain, with the rest looked up from reference TRBV7-9 and TRBJ1-3, is DTGVSQNPRHKITKRGQNVTFRCDPISEHNRLYWYRQTLGQGPEFLTYFQNEAQLEKSRLLSDRFSAERPKGSFSTLEIQRTEQGDSAMYLCASSLVWTGVSGNTIYFGEGSWLTVV.

The chain links TRBV9 to TRBJ2-2; weak D call: TRBD2 (5 bases). Trimming cost V 0 bases and J 4 bases, with 7 bases left between them. This CDR3 has 14 amino acids. Germline V lookup: CDR1 SGDLS, CDR2 YYNGEE. As DNA, the CDR3 is TGTGCCAGCAGCGTAGACGGAGGCACCGGGGAGCTGTTTTTT. Its protein product is CASSVDGGTGELFF.

The CDR3 loop is CASSLITGSSPSAKNIQYF. The CDR3 DNA reads TGTGCCAGCAGTTTAATAACTGGGTCGAGCCCGAGTGCCAAAAACATTCAGTACTTC. The chain combines TRBV27 with TRBJ2-4; no definite D call. Trimming stripped 2 bases from V and 1 base from J, with 21 bases between. From germline, CDR1 is MNHEY and CDR2 SMNVEV (reference sequence). The CDR3 spans 19 residues.

V and J are TRBV19 and TRBJ1-3; tentatively, D is TRBD1 (6 bases). Looked up from germline, CDR1 is LNHDA and CDR2 is SQIVND (reference sequence). Between the trimmed V and J ends, which lost 5 bases and 4 bases, there was a span of 12 bases. The CDR3 consists of 14 residues. The CDR3 bases are TGTGCCAGTAGTCCTGGGGGCTTAGGAAACACCATATATTTT. Encoded protein: CASSPGGLGNTIYF.

The DNA for the CDR3 is TGCGCCAGCAGCCAAGTTGGCCTCCTCGGGGAGACCCAGTACTTC. Translating gives CASSQVGLLGETQYF. V usage is TRBV4-1 and J usage is TRBJ2-5, with D unclear. Germline V CDR1 and CDR2: MGHRA, YSYEKL. The CDR3 consists of 15 residues. Trimming removed 1 base at V and 5 bases at J, with 14 bases between.

The rearrangement joins TRBV5-1 to TRBJ2-2; D might be TRBD2 (6 bases). Between the trimmed V and J ends, which lost 5 bases and 5 bases, there was a span of 10 bases. The CDR3 is 13 residues long. Germline-derived CDR1 and CDR2 are SGHRS and YFSETQ. CDR3 bases: TGCGCCAGCAGGGAGGGTAGTACCGGGGAGCTGTTTTTT. It specifies CASREGSTGELFF. Full variable domain (rest looked up from reference TRBV5-1 and TRBJ2-2): KAGVTQTPRYLIKTRGQQVTLSCSPISGHRSVSWYQQTPGQGLQFLFEYFSETQRNKGNFPGRFSGRQFSNSRSEMNVSTLELGDSALYLCASREGSTGELFFGEGSRLTVL.

The rearrangement uses TRBV25-1 and TRBJ2-5, with a possible D match to TRBD2 (5 bases). The CDR3 is 17 residues long. The germline gives CDR1 MGHDK, CDR2 SYGVNS. V lost 1 base, J lost 2 bases, and 17 bases lay in between. The CDR3 nucleotides read TGTGCCAGCAGTGAATTTGAGGTTCGAGCGGCTCAAGAGACCCAGTACTTC. Its translation: CASSEFEVRAAQETQYF.

This clone qualifies as medium-sized. The V and J genes are TRBV7-9 and TRBJ1-2, with 11 positions matching TRBD1. CDR1 and CDR2 (germline): SEHNR, FQNEAQ (reference sequence). The CDR3 has 14 amino acids. The ends lost 4 bases at V and 6 bases at J; junction bases unmatched: 4. The CDR3: CASSWDRGADGYTF. In DNA form, the CDR3 reads TGTGCCAGCAGCTGGGACAGGGGGGCGGATGGCTACACCTTC.

The rearrangement uses TRBV5-4 and TRBJ2-5; 10 nucleotides line up with TRBD2. V dropped 4 bases and J dropped 4; count of bases not matched to a gene: 10. The germline CDR1 and CDR2 sequences are SGHNT and YYREEE (reference sequence). There are 16 residues in the CDR3. The CDR3 is CASSPLTSGLGETQYF. CDR3 bases: TGTGCCAGCAGCCCGCTGACTAGCGGGTTAGGAGAGACCCAGTACTTC.

For the CDR3, the DNA is TGTGCCAGCAGCTTAGGGGGACAGCAGGAGACCCAGTACTTC. It codes for CASSLGGQQETQYF. The rearrangement uses TRBV7-3 and TRBJ2-5; 7 positions match TRBD1. V lost 2 bases, J lost 5 bases, and 5 bases stayed unmatched. Germline loops: CDR1 SGHTA, CDR2 FQGTGA. The CDR3 has 14 residues.

The DNA for the CDR3 is TGTGCCAGTAGGGGGACAGGAGATGGCTACACCTTC. Its protein is CASRGTGDGYTF. The rearrangement joins TRBV19 to TRBJ1-2; 8 positions match TRBD1. The germline V gene has CDR1 LNHDA and CDR2 SQIVND (reference sequence). CDR3 length equals 12 residues. Losses at the gene ends were 6 bases for V and 6 bases for J; bases not matched to a gene: 3.